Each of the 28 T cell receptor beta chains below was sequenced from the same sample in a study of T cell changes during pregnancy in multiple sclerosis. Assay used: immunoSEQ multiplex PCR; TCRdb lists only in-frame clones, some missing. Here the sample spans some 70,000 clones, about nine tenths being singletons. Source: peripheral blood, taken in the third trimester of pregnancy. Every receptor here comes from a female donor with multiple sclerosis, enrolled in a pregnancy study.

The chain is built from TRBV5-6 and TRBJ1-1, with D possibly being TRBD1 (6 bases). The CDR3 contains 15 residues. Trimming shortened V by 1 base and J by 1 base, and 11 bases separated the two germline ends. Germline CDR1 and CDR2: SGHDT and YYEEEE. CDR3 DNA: TGTGCCAGCAGCTTGACCCTACAGGGGAACACTGAAGCTTTCTTT. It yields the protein CASSLTLQGNTEAFF.

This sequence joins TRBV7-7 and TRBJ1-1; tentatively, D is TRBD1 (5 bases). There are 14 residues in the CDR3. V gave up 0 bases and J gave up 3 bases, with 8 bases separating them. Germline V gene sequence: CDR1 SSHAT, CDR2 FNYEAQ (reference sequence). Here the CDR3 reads CASSLAPGDTEAFF. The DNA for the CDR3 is TGTGCCAGCAGCTTAGCTCCGGGGGACACTGAAGCTTTCTTT.

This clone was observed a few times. CDR3 residues: CASSSLSYEQYF. The CDR3 region has the DNA TGTGCCAGCAGCTCCCTCTCCTACGAGCAGTACTTC. The chain carries TRBV7-9 and TRBJ2-7, with D unclear. Germline-derived CDR1 and CDR2 are SEHNR and FQNEAQ (reference sequence). This CDR3 has 12 amino acids. Between the trimmed V and J ends, which lost 4 bases and 0 bases, there was a span of 4 bases.

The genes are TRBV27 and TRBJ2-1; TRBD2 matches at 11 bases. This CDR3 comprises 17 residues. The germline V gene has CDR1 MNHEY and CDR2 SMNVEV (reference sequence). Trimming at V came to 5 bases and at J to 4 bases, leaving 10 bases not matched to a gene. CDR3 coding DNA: TGTGCCAGCAGTCCCGGATTAGCGGGGGGGTTTTACAATGAGCAGTTCTTC. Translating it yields CASSPGLAGGFYNEQFF.

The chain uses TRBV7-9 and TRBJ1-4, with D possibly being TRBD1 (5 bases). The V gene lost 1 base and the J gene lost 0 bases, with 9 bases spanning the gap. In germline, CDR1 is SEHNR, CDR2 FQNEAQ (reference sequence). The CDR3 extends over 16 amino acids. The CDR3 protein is CASSLGIGATNEKLFF. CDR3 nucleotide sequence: TGTGCCAGCAGCTTAGGGATAGGGGCAACTAATGAAAAACTGTTTTTT.

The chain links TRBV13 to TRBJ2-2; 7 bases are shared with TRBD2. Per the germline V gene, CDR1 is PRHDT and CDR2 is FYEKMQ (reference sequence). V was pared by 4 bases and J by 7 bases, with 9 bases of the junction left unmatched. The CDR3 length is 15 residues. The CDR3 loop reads CASSSEGGTVGELFF. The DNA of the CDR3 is TGTGCCAGCAGCTCCGAGGGAGGGACGGTCGGGGAGCTGTTTTTT.

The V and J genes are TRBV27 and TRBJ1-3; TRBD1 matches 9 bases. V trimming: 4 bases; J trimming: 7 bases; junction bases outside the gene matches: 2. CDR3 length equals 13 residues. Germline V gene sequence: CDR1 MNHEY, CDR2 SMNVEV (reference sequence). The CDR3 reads CASSSTGGNTIYF. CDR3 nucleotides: TGTGCCAGCAGTTCGACAGGGGGGAACACCATATATTTT.

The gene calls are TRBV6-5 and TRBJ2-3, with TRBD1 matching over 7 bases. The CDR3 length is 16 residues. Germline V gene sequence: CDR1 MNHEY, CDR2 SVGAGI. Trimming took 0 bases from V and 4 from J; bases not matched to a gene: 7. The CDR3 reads CASSYSNRGGPDTQYF. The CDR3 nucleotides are TGTGCCAGCAGTTACTCTAACAGGGGTGGCCCAGATACGCAGTATTTT.

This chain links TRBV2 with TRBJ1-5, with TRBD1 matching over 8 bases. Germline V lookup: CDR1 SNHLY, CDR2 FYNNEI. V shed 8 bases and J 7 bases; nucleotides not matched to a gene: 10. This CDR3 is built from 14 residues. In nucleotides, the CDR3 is TGTGCCAGCGCTGGCCAGGGGGCCTGGCAGCCCCAGCATTTT. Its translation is CASAGQGAWQPQHF.

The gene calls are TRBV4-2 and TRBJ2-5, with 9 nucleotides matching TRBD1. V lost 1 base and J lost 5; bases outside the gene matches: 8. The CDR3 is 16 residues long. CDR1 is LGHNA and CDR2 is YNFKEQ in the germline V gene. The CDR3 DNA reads TGTGCCAGCAGCCAAGGCGGGGGACAGGGAATCGAGACCCAGTACTTC. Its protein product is CASSQGGGQGIETQYF.

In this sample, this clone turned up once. The CDR3 nucleotides read TGTGCCTGGATCCGGACTAGCACAGATACGCAGTATTTT. Translated: CAWIRTSTDTQYF. The chain has TRBV30 and TRBJ2-3, with a possible D match to TRBD2 (5 bases). The CDR3 consists of 13 residues. CDR1 and CDR2 (germline): GTSNPN, SVGIG (reference sequence). The ends were cut back, 4 bases at V and 0 bases at J, with 8 bases in the middle.

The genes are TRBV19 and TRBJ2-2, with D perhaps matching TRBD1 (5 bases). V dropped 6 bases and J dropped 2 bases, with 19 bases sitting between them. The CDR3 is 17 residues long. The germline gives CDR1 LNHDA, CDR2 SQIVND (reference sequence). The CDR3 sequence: CASSRGQGSTNTGELFF. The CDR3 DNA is TGTGCCAGTAGCCGCGGCCAGGGATCAACCAACACCGGGGAGCTGTTTTTT.

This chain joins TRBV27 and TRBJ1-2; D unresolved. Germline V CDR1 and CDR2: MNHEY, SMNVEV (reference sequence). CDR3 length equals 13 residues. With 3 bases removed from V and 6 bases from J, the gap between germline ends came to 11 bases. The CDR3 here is CASSLSGDHGYTF. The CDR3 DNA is TGTGCCAGCAGTTTGTCGGGAGACCATGGCTACACCTTC.

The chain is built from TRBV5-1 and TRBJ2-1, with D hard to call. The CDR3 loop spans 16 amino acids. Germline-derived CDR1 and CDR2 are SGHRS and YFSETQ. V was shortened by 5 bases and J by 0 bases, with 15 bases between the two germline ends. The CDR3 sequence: CASRPDRQGSYNEQFF. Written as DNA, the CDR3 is TGCGCCAGCAGACCAGATCGACAAGGCTCCTACAATGAGCAGTTCTTC.

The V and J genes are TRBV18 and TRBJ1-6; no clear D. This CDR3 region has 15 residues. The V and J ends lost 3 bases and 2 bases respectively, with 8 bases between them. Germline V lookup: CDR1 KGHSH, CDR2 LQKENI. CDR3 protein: CASSPLDPYNSPLHF. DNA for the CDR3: TGTGCCAGCTCACCTCTAGACCCCTATAATTCACCCCTCCACTTT. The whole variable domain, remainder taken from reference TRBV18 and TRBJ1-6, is NAGVMQNPRHLVRRRGQEARLRCSPMKGHSHVYWYRQLPEEGLKFMVYLQKENIIDESGMPKERFSAEFPKEGPSILRIQQVVRGDSAAYFCASSPLDPYNSPLHFGNGTRLTVT.

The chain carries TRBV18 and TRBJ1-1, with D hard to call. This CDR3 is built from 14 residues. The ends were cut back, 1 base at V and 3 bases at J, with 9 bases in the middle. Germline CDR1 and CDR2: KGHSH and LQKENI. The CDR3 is CASSPREVHTEAFF. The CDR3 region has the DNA TGTGCCAGCTCACCACGCGAAGTCCACACTGAAGCTTTCTTT.

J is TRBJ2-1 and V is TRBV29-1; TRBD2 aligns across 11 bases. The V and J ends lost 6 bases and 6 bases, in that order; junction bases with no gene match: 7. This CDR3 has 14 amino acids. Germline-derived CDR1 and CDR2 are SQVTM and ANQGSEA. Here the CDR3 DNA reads TGCAGCGTCGCCGGGACTAGCGGTTCCAATGAGCAGTTCTTC. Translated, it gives CSVAGTSGSNEQFF.

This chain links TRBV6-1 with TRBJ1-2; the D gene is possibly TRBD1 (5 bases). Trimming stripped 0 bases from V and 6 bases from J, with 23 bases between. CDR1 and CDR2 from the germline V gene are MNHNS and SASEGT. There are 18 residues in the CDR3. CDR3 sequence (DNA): TGTGCCAGCAGTGAAGCGGGGGGGTGGAGGGATGAGTATAATGGCTACACCTTC. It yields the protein CASSEAGGWRDEYNGYTF.

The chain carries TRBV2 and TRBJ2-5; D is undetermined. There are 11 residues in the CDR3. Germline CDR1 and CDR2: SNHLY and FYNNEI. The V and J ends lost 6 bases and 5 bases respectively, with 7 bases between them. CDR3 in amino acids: CASSGEETQYF. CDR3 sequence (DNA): TGTGCCAGCAGCGGAGAGGAGACCCAGTACTTC.

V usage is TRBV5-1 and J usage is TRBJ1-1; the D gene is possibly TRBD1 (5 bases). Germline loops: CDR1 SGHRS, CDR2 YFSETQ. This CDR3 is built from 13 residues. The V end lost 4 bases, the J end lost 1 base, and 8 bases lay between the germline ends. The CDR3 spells CASSGGGNTEAFF. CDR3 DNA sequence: TGCGCCAGCAGCGGGGGGGGGAACACTGAAGCTTTCTTT. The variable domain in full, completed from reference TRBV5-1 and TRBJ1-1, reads KAGVTQTPRYLIKTRGQQVTLSCSPISGHRSVSWYQQTPGQGLQFLFEYFSETQRNKGNFPGRFSGRQFSNSRSEMNVSTLELGDSALYLCASSGGGNTEAFFGQGTRLTVV.

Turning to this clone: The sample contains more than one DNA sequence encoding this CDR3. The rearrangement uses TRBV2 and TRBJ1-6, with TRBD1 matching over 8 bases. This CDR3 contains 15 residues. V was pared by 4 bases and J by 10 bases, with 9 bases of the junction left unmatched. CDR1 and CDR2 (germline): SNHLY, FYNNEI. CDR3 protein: CASSAPDRVASPLHF. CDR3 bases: TGTGCCAGCAGTGCCCCGGACAGGGTCGCGTCACCCCTCCACTTT.

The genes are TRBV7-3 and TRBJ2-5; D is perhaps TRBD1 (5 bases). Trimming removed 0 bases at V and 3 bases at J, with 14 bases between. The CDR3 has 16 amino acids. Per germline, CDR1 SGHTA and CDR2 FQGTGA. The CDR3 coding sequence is TGTGCCAGCAGCTTAACCGGACACGGGCCAAAAGAGACCCAGTACTTC. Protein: CASSLTGHGPKETQYF.

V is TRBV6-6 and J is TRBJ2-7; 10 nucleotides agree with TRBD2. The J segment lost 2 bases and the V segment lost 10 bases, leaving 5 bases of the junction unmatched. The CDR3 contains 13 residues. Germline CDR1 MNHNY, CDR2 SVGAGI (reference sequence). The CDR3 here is CATWTSGTYEQYF. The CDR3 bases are TGTGCCACCTGGACTAGCGGCACCTACGAGCAGTACTTC.

The CDR3 nucleotides read TGTGCCAGCAGCGAGACGAGCAGGGGGATCGCTGGCTACACCTTC. Protein sequence: CASSETSRGIAGYTF. This chain joins TRBV7-9 and TRBJ1-2, with 7 bases fitting TRBD1. The CDR3 runs 15 residues. Germline CDR1 SEHNR, CDR2 FQNEAQ (reference sequence). The J segment lost 7 bases and the V segment lost 5 bases, leaving 13 bases of the junction unmatched.

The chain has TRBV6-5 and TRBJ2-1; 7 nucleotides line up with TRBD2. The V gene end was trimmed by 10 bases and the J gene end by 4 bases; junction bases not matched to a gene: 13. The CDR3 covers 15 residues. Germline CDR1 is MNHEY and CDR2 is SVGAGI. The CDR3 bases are TGTGCCACCGGGGTGGATGGCGGGGGTTACAATGAGCAGTTCTTC. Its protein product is CATGVDGGGYNEQFF.

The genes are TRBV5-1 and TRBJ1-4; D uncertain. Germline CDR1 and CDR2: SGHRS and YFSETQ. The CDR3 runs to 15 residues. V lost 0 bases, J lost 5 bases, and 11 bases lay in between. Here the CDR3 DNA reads TGCGCCAGCAGCTTGGACAGCTTCCTGAATGAAAAACTGTTTTTT. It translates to CASSLDSFLNEKLFF.

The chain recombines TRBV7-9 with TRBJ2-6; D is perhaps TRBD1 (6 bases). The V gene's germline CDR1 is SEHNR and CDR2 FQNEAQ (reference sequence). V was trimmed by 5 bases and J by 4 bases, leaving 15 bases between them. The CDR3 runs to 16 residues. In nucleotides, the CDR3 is TGTGCCAGCAGCCATACCACAGGGTCAGGGGCCAACGTCCTGACTTTC. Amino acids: CASSHTTGSGANVLTF.

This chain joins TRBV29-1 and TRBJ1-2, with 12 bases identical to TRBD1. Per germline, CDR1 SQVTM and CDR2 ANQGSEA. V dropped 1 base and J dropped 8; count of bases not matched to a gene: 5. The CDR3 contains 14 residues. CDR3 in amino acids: CSVEGWDRGQGYTF. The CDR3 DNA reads TGCAGCGTTGAAGGGTGGGACAGGGGGCAAGGCTACACCTTC. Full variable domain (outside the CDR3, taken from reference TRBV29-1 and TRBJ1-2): SAVISQKPSRDICQRGTSLTIQCQVDSQVTMMFWYRQQPGQSLTLIATANQGSEATYESGFVIDKFPISRPNLTFSTLTVSNMSPEDSSIYLCSVEGWDRGQGYTFGSGTRLTVV.